This TCR beta chain was sequenced during a study of shared clonotypes between healthy human individuals. The germline gives CDR1 SNHLY, CDR2 FYNNEI. The trim removed 10 bases at V and 2 bases at J, leaving 19 bases unmatched. The CDR3 is 18 amino acids. In the CD4+ fraction, cells were divided into CD45RA+ naive and CD45RA-negative memory subsets. Genomic DNA from each subset was divided evenly over several immunoSEQ plates. Original handling: Filtering differed because ImmunoSEQ produced junction-only sequences that carried no quality scores. The protocol was immunoSEQ multiplex PCR, while the TCRdb copy is restricted to in-frame clones and leaves out a portion. The V and J calls and clone size come from that table; D and trimming were worked out from the DNA. This sample yields 2 million to 2.5 million clones, of which approximately 95% are seen a single time; around 0.13% belongs to the top ten.

This receptor was taken from a man aged 18-30 years in good health. Sequenced: naive CD4+ T cells sorted from blood. Subset given: CD45RA+ positively selected. The chain joins TRBV2 to TRBJ2-3; 9 nucleotides line up with TRBD2. CDR3 bases: TGTGCCACCCAAGGGAGCGGGGGGCGGTTCGCATCCACAGATACGCAGTATTTT. Encoded protein: CATQGSGGRFASTDTQYF.